Below, 24 T cell receptor beta chains from the same sample are listed, as sequenced in a study of circulating and synovial CD4+ cells in juvenile arthritis. The repertoire was sequenced with immunoSEQ multiplex PCR; TCRdb's copy has only in-frame clones and lacks some. The top ten clones hold about 3.1% of a sample with tens of thousands of clones, around 93% of them seen once. The specimen sequenced was CD4+ T cells from blood. The receptors here all came from a human donor with juvenile idiopathic arthritis.

The rearrangement links TRBV29-1 to TRBJ2-7, with 10 bases fitting TRBD1. There are 14 residues in the CDR3. Germline trimming cut 5 bases from V and 2 bases from J; bases unmatched to any gene: 6. Germline assignment: CDR1 SQVTM and CDR2 ANQGSEA. CDR3 sequence (DNA): TGCAGCGTTAAATACGGGACAGGGGCCTACGAGCAGTACTTC. Protein sequence: CSVKYGTGAYEQYF.

CDR3 bases: TGTGCCAGCAGCAAGGACAGGGGAACTAATGAAAAACTGTTTTTT. This encodes CASSKDRGTNEKLFF. The chain uses TRBV7-9 and TRBJ1-4; 9 bases are a match to TRBD1. Germline CDR1 and CDR2: SEHNR and FQNEAQ (reference sequence). CDR3 length: 15 residues. V lost 5 bases to trimming and J lost 1 base; unmatched junction nucleotides: 2.

The chain is built from TRBV9 and TRBJ2-7, with 8 bases fitting TRBD1. CDR1 is SGDLS and CDR2 is YYNGEE in the germline V gene. After removal of 4 bases from V and 0 bases from J, the junction contained 9 bases not matched to a gene. The CDR3 extends over 16 amino acids. The CDR3 here is CASSKGDRPSSYEQYF. CDR3 bases: TGTGCCAGCAGCAAGGGGGACAGGCCCTCCTCCTACGAGCAGTACTTC.

CDR3 sequence reads: CASSVLGQGTEKLFF. The CDR3 DNA reads as TGTGCCAGCAGTGTTCTCGGACAGGGTACCGAAAAACTGTTTTTT. The V call is TRBV6-1, the J call TRBJ1-4; 8 bases map to TRBD1. V lost 4 bases to trimming and J lost 8 bases; unmatched junction nucleotides: 9. The CDR3 contains 15 residues. Germline values: CDR1 MNHNS, CDR2 SASEGT.

The chain is built from TRBV11-2 and TRBJ2-7; no clear D gene. Trimming removed 4 bases from V and 4 bases from J, with 5 bases in between. The CDR3 extends over 11 amino acids. The germline V gene encodes CDR1 SGHAT and CDR2 FQNNGV. CDR3 coding DNA: TGTGCCAGCAGCTCAGGTTACGAGCAGTACTTC. Amino acids: CASSSGYEQYF.

The J gene is TRBJ1-2, the V gene TRBV7-9; D is perhaps TRBD1 (6 bases). CDR3 length: 13 amino acids. Trimming left V 5 bases short and J 7 bases short, with 14 bases between. The germline CDR1 and CDR2 sequences are SEHNR and FQNEAQ (reference sequence). The CDR3 region has the DNA TGTGCCAGCAGCCCACAGGGAGAAGGTGGCTACACCTTC. Protein product: CASSPQGEGGYTF.

V gene TRBV9 combines with J gene TRBJ1-1; D is undetermined. The V end was cut by 0 bases, the J end by 2 bases, with 5 bases between. CDR1 SGDLS and CDR2 YYNGEE come from the germline V gene. CDR3 length equals 13 residues. CDR3 amino acids: CASSVDTNTEAFF. Here the CDR3 DNA reads TGTGCCAGCAGCGTAGACACAAACACTGAAGCTTTCTTT.

The rearrangement joins TRBV18 to TRBJ1-2; D is unclear. V was clipped by 2 bases and J by 0 bases, with 13 bases between them. Germline V gives CDR1 KGHSH, CDR2 LQKENI. The CDR3 sequence is 16 residues long. In DNA, the CDR3 is TGTGCCAGCTCACCAACGGGAGGAGGAGCTAACTATGGCTACACCTTC. Amino acids: CASSPTGGGANYGYTF.

The chain carries TRBV6-5 and TRBJ1-3; 8 bases agree with TRBD1. CDR3 length: 16 residues. Trimming at V came to 2 bases and at J to 4 bases, leaving 7 bases not matched to a gene. Germline assignment: CDR1 MNHEY and CDR2 SVGAGI. The DNA for the CDR3 is TGTGCCAGCAGTTACGACACAGGGGGTGCAGGAAACACCATATATTTT. It specifies CASSYDTGGAGNTIYF.

In its sample, this clone was seen once. The rearrangement uses TRBV19 and TRBJ2-7, with 10 bases identical to TRBD1. The CDR3 loop spans 15 amino acids. J gave up 5 bases and V 5 bases, and 9 bases lay outside the gene matches. Germline V gene sequence: CDR1 LNHDA, CDR2 SQIVND (reference sequence). The CDR3 bases are TGTGCCAGTAGTCCTCGGGACAGGGGAGGTCACGAGCAGTACTTC. Amino acids: CASSPRDRGGHEQYF.

V usage is TRBV27 and J usage is TRBJ2-1; 8 bases map to TRBD1. J gave up 2 bases and V 6 bases, and 6 bases lay outside the gene matches. The CDR3 totals 15 residues. Per the germline V gene, CDR1 is MNHEY and CDR2 is SMNVEV (reference sequence). CDR3 sequence reads: CASRPGTGAYNEQFF. The CDR3 DNA follows: TGTGCCAGCAGACCCGGGACAGGAGCCTACAATGAGCAGTTCTTC.

This sequence joins TRBV10-1 and TRBJ1-4; 8 nucleotides align to TRBD1. Germline V gives CDR1 WNHNN, CDR2 SYGVQD (reference sequence). The CDR3 spans 16 residues. The V and J ends lost 6 bases and 6 bases, in that order; junction bases with no gene match: 12. CDR3 in DNA: TGCGCCAGCAGCCCCGGACAGGGTATTTATGATGAAAAACTGTTTTTT. Encoded protein: CASSPGQGIYDEKLFF.

This chain joins TRBV5-1 and TRBJ2-5, with 12 nucleotides matching TRBD1. Trimming took 0 bases from V and 5 from J; bases not matched to a gene: 5. This CDR3 region has 16 residues. The V gene's germline CDR1 is SGHRS and CDR2 YFSETQ. The chain's CDR3 is CASSLAGDRGQETQYF. The DNA of the CDR3 is TGCGCCAGCAGCTTGGCCGGGGACAGGGGGCAGGAGACCCAGTACTTC.

This rearrangement joins TRBV6-1 to TRBJ1-5; no clear D. Germline V CDR1 and CDR2: MNHNS, SASEGT. This CDR3 contains 17 residues. V was clipped by 0 bases and J by 0 bases, with 12 bases between them. The CDR3: CASSEAPGGFSNQPQHF. CDR3 nucleotides: TGTGCCAGCAGTGAAGCCCCAGGAGGGTTTAGCAATCAGCCCCAGCATTTT.

This sequence joins TRBV30 and TRBJ2-5; 9 bases match TRBD1. CDR3 length: 13 residues. The V gene end was trimmed by 5 bases and the J gene end by 5 bases; junction bases not matched to a gene: 6. Germline CDR1 and CDR2: GTSNPN and SVGIG (reference sequence). The CDR3 DNA reads as TGTGCCTGGGATAGGGACAGGGTGGAGACCCAGTACTTC. Protein: CAWDRDRVETQYF.

The chain employs TRBV19 and TRBJ2-5; TRBD2 agrees at 11 bases. The V and J ends lost 1 base and 5 bases, in that order; junction bases with no gene match: 9. This CDR3 has 17 amino acids. CDR1 and CDR2 from the germline V gene are LNHDA and SQIVND (reference sequence). Here the CDR3 reads CASSIVALAGGVETQYF. CDR3 sequence (DNA): TGTGCCAGTAGTATAGTTGCCCTAGCGGGAGGCGTGGAGACCCAGTACTTC.

The genes are TRBV6-1 and TRBJ2-4; possible D gene TRBD1, 6 bases. The V and J ends lost 2 bases and 0 bases respectively, with 14 bases between them. Germline CDR1 MNHNS, CDR2 SASEGT. The CDR3 runs 17 residues. CDR3 DNA sequence: TGTGCCAGCAGTGAACCGTTTCGGACAGTAGCCAAAAACATTCAGTACTTC. Its translation: CASSEPFRTVAKNIQYF.

The chain has TRBV9 and TRBJ2-5; 9 positions agree with TRBD1. TRBJ2-7 matches the DNA end more closely, so the J call is doubtful. Germline V gives CDR1 SGDLS, CDR2 YYNGEE. The CDR3 runs to 15 residues. The chain's CDR3 is CASSARDRAYNEQYF. The CDR3 coding sequence is TGTGCCAGCAGCGCGCGGGACAGGGCATATAACGAGCAGTACTTC.

The chain joins TRBV7-2 to TRBJ2-3; 7 bases match TRBD1. CDR1 is SGHTA, CDR2 FQGNSA, per germline. The CDR3 is 16 residues long. Trimming at V came to 5 bases and at J to 0 bases, leaving 8 bases not matched to a gene. CDR3 in amino acids: CASSPGLTGSTDTQYF. CDR3 nucleotide sequence: TGTGCCAGCAGCCCCGGTTTGACAGGGAGCACAGATACGCAGTATTTT. Complete variable domain (other parts from reference TRBV7-2 and TRBJ2-3): GAGVSQSPSNKVTEKGKDVELRCDPISGHTALYWYRQSLGQGLEFLIYFQGNSAPDKSGLPSDRFSAERTGGSVSTLTIQRTQQEDSAVYLCASSPGLTGSTDTQYFGPGTRLTVL.

The chain links TRBV7-9 to TRBJ1-2; 7 bases align to TRBD1. Germline loops: CDR1 SEHNR, CDR2 FQNEAQ (reference sequence). V was clipped by 5 bases and J by 4 bases; unmatched bases: 13. The CDR3 is 16 amino acids. CDR3 sequence (DNA): TGTGCCAGCAGCCGTGATTTGGGGACAGACTTCTATGGCTACACCTTC. Translated, it gives CASSRDLGTDFYGYTF.

This chain uses TRBV6-1 with TRBJ2-7, with D perhaps matching TRBD2 (6 bases). Germline V lookup: CDR1 MNHNS, CDR2 SASEGT. This CDR3 has 17 amino acids. The V end was cut by 3 bases, the J end by 5 bases, with 23 bases between. The CDR3 spells CASSERLLTGWGDEQYF. The CDR3 bases are TGTGCCAGCAGTGAGAGGCTCTTGACTGGTTGGGGGGACGAGCAGTACTTC.

The chain has TRBV21-1 and TRBJ2-1; the listed D gene, TRBD2, was not tested against the DNA. TRBV21-1 is noted as a pseudogene. CDR3 length equals 17 residues. This CDR3 is CASSKARRTPGPNEQFF. As DNA, the CDR3 is TGTGCCAGCAGCAAAGCGCGGAGGACCCCGGGCCCTAATGAGCAGTTCTTC.

The rearrangement links TRBV6-1 to TRBJ2-7; 8 bases fit TRBD2. V trimming: 5 bases; J trimming: 2 bases; junction bases outside the gene matches: 8. There are 15 residues in the CDR3. In germline, CDR1 is MNHNS, CDR2 SASEGT. The DNA for the CDR3 is TGTGCCAGCAGTATTAGCGGGACACCTACCTACGAGCAGTACTTC. Translation gives CASSISGTPTYEQYF.

The chain couples TRBV29-1 to TRBJ2-7; D possibly corresponds to TRBD1 (5 bases). V was shortened by 8 bases and J by 6 bases, with 14 bases between the two germline ends. The length of the CDR3 is 11 residues. Germline V gives CDR1 SQVTM, CDR2 ANQGSEA. CDR3 amino acids: CSSVSGREQYF. The CDR3 DNA reads TGCAGCTCTGTTTCAGGGCGCGAGCAGTACTTC.